This T cell receptor (beta chain) is drawn from a study of radiotherapy plus CTLA-4 blockade in lung cancer. Germline loops: CDR1 SEHNR, CDR2 FQNEAQ (reference sequence). This CDR3 has 14 amino acids. V was cut by 5 bases and J by 9 bases, with 17 bases left in between. This clone was detected once. The antigen is undetermined. The table came from immunoSEQ multiplex PCR; TCRdb's copy has only in-frame clones and leaves some out. The sample records 25,000 to 40,000 clones, roughly 70% being singletons. Overall study findings and caveats: Among blood TCR repertoires after radiotherapy plus ipilimumab, tumor-derived clones expanded.

The sample consisted of peripheral blood, taken from a patient treated with radiotherapy plus ipilimumab. The chain employs TRBV7-9 and TRBJ2-1; maybe TRBD2 (6 bases). This receptor was taken from a human donor with non-small cell lung cancer who had stable disease on radiotherapy plus ipilimumab. CDR3 DNA sequence: TGTGCCAGCAGCCTTATGACACTCGGGGGTGAGCAGTTCTTC. It translates to CASSLMTLGGEQFF.